This T cell receptor beta chain stems from a study of T cell responses to AZD1222 COVID-19 vaccine. Study-wide findings and caveats: Regions 160-218 and 743-854 held dominance among vaccine-associated CD4 TCRs, which spanned spike.

Germline assignment: CDR1 LGHNA and CDR2 YNFKEQ. Trimming pared 0 bases from V and 6 bases from J, leaving 11 bases between. CDR3 length: 15 residues. Notes on this clone: Its antigen is not identified.

The protocol was immunoSEQ multiplex PCR, while the TCRdb copy is restricted to in-frame clones and leaves out a portion. The data contain about 110,000 clones, about 90% of them seen just once; the ten biggest clones take up over 6.5%. The J gene is TRBJ2-2, the V gene TRBV4-2, with D hard to call. The specimen comprised peripheral blood, sampled on day 0 of AZD1222 vaccination. The source is an adult in good health. CDR3 sequence (DNA): TGTGCCAGCAGCCAAGACGCCGACATCTCCGGGGAGCTGTTTTTT. It specifies CASSQDADISGELFF.